These 27 T cell receptor beta chains came from one sample sequenced in a study of Ad26.COV2.S vaccination and SARS-CoV-2 variants. This table comes from immunoSEQ multiplex PCR, and its TCRdb copy is limited to in-frame clones, with some not included. The table records 300,000 to 400,000 clones, 88% of them present only once. Treatment specified: over 15 received Ad26.COV2.S at low or high dose, single or two shots; 5 received placebo; per-sample allocation not given. Samples analyzed were those drawn on day 63 after the first vaccine or placebo injection. The sequenced sample was peripheral blood, obtained in a trial of Ad26.COV2.S vaccine versus placebo. These receptors were taken from a person aged 18-65 years who received the Ad26.COV2.S COVID-19 vaccine or a placebo.

The CDR3 reads CASSLAVSGANVLTF. CDR3 DNA: TGTGCCAGCAGCTTAGCAGTCTCTGGGGCCAACGTCCTGACTTTC. The genes are TRBV11-3 and TRBJ2-6; D remains unclear. Germline CDR1 SGHNT, CDR2 YENEEA. The CDR3 totals 15 residues. The germline V and J ends were trimmed by 1 base and 0 bases, with 4 bases remaining between them.

CDR3 residues: CASTPTGTGLKGHSPLHF. CDR3 in DNA: TGTGCCAGCACCCCAACAGGCACAGGGTTGAAGGGGCATTCACCCCTCCACTTT. The chain links TRBV28 to TRBJ1-6; D is perhaps TRBD1 (6 bases). Germline V lookup: CDR1 MDHEN, CDR2 SYDVKM. CDR3 size: 18 residues. With 7 bases removed from V and 8 bases from J, the gap between germline ends came to 27 bases.

V is TRBV30 and J is TRBJ1-5; D may be TRBD1 (5 bases). The CDR3 consists of 14 residues. The germline gives CDR1 GTSNPN, CDR2 SVGIG (reference sequence). V was clipped by 0 bases and J by 4 bases, with 10 bases between them. The CDR3: CAWSVGGANQPQHF. The CDR3 bases are TGTGCCTGGAGTGTGGGGGGAGCTAATCAGCCCCAGCATTTT.

The genes are TRBV6-2 or TRBV6-3 and TRBJ2-1; TRBD2 aligns across 7 bases. Trimming took 5 bases from V and 8 from J; bases not matched to a gene: 6. The length of the CDR3 is 13 residues. Germline assignment: CDR1 MNHEY and CDR2 SVGEGT. The CDR3 nucleotides read TGTGCCAGCAGTGTGACTAGCTTTTATGAGCAGTTCTTC. This translates into CASSVTSFYEQFF.

This chain joins TRBV9 and TRBJ2-5; maybe TRBD1 (5 bases). The V end lost 1 base, the J end lost 2 bases, and 12 bases lay between the germline ends. The CDR3 sequence is 15 residues long. Germline CDR1 reads SGDLS; CDR2 reads YYNGEE. DNA of the CDR3: TGTGCCAGCAGCGTAAACCCCTCAGGGCAAGAGACCCAGTACTTC. Translated, it gives CASSVNPSGQETQYF. The full variable domain, with the rest looked up from reference TRBV9 and TRBJ2-5, is DSGVTQTPKHLITATGQRVTLRCSPRSGDLSVYWYQQSLDQGLQFLIQYYNGEERAKGNILERFSAQQFPDLHSELNLSSLELGDSALYFCASSVNPSGQETQYFGPGTRLLVL.

This clone was recorded many times. This rearrangement joins TRBV6-4 to TRBJ2-1; 12 nucleotides line up with TRBD2. Germline trimming cut 6 bases from V and 7 bases from J; bases unmatched to any gene: 7. The germline V gene has CDR1 MRHNA and CDR2 SNTAGT. The CDR3 runs 15 residues. This CDR3 reads CASRETSGGPNEQFF. CDR3 sequence (DNA): TGTGCCAGCAGAGAGACTAGCGGGGGACCAAATGAGCAGTTCTTC.

This clone has just a few counts. The chain combines TRBV9 with TRBJ2-1; no clear D. Germline-derived CDR1 and CDR2 are SGDLS and YYNGEE. CDR3 length equals 16 residues. V was cut by 3 bases and J by 0 bases, with 13 bases left in between. CDR3 residues: CASSETPSGSYNEQFF. Here the CDR3 DNA reads TGTGCCAGCAGCGAGACTCCCTCGGGCTCCTACAATGAGCAGTTCTTC.

This clone showed up just once. The rearrangement uses TRBV27 and TRBJ1-1; tentatively, D is TRBD1 (6 bases). The V and J ends lost 4 bases and 8 bases respectively, with 17 bases between them. From germline, CDR1 is MNHEY and CDR2 SMNVEV (reference sequence). CDR3 size: 14 residues. In DNA form, the CDR3 reads TGTGCCAGCAGTTCGAGGACAGTAGATTTAGAAGCTTTCTTT. It is translated as CASSSRTVDLEAFF.

This clone is a singleton in its sample. The gene calls are TRBV19 and TRBJ2-2; tentatively, D is TRBD1 or TRBD2 (5 bases each). The CDR3 extends over 14 amino acids. Deletions cut 7 bases from V and 8 bases from J, with 17 bases between. In germline, CDR1 is LNHDA, CDR2 SQIVND (reference sequence). As DNA, the CDR3 is TGTGCCAGTACAGGGACGCTAACTCCAGGGGAGCTGTTTTTT. Amino acid sequence: CASTGTLTPGELFF.

The V gene is TRBV11-2, the J gene TRBJ2-2, with 7 bases aligning to TRBD2. The CDR3 has 14 amino acids. Germline assignment: CDR1 SGHAT and CDR2 FQNNGV. Unmatched junction bases numbered 5, after V lost 5 bases and J lost 5 bases. The CDR3 coding sequence is TGTGCCAGCAGCCATTTCGGGGGGACCGGGGAGCTGTTTTTT. Translation: CASSHFGGTGELFF.

J is TRBJ2-2 and V is TRBV7-6, with a weak D call TRBD2 (6 bases). Trimming shortened V by 0 bases and J by 1 base, and 6 bases separated the two germline ends. The CDR3 consists of 15 residues. Germline CDR1 reads SGHVS; CDR2 reads FNYEAQ. CDR3 sequence reads: CASSLAGGNTGELFF. The CDR3 DNA is TGTGCCAGCAGCTTAGCGGGGGGGAACACCGGGGAGCTGTTTTTT.

The rearrangement links TRBV10-3 to TRBJ2-7; 10 bases map to TRBD2. Trimming at V came to 0 bases and at J to 1 base, leaving 6 bases not matched to a gene. Germline CDR1 is ENHRY and CDR2 is SYGVKD. CDR3 size: 17 residues. This CDR3 reads CAISESKQRGGSYEQYF. The CDR3, as DNA: TGTGCCATCAGTGAGTCGAAGCAGCGGGGGGGTTCCTACGAGCAGTACTTC.

The chain combines TRBV6-5 with TRBJ1-1, with D possibly being TRBD1 (5 bases). Deletions cut 0 bases from V and 5 bases from J, with 10 bases between. This CDR3 contains 14 residues. Germline values: CDR1 MNHEY, CDR2 SVGAGI. The CDR3 is CASSYSVQATEAFF. CDR3 nucleotide sequence: TGTGCCAGCAGTTACTCAGTACAGGCGACTGAAGCTTTCTTT.

V and J are TRBV5-1 and TRBJ2-3; 12 bases map to TRBD1. V was clipped by 4 bases and J by 3 bases; unmatched bases: 6. Germline V CDR1 and CDR2: SGHRS, YFSETQ. This CDR3 spans 16 amino acids. The CDR3 is CASSGTGGLLTDTQYF. The DNA for the CDR3 is TGCGCCAGCAGCGGGACAGGGGGCTTATTGACAGATACGCAGTATTTT.

This clone was seen once. The rearrangement joins TRBV7-8 to TRBJ2-2; possible D gene TRBD2, 5 bases. The germline V gene encodes CDR1 SGHVS and CDR2 FQNEAQ. The V end was cut by 0 bases, the J end by 0 bases, with 14 bases between. The CDR3 spans 18 residues. The CDR3 protein is CASSLAGLASPNTGELFF. The CDR3 coding sequence is TGTGCCAGCAGCTTAGCCGGGTTAGCTAGCCCGAACACCGGGGAGCTGTTTTTT.

The chain couples TRBV4-2 to TRBJ2-7; no clear D gene. V shed 0 bases and J shed 3 bases, with 9 bases lying between them. The germline V gene encodes CDR1 LGHNA and CDR2 YNFKEQ. This CDR3 is built from 14 residues. The CDR3, as DNA: TGTGCCAGCAGCCAAGAGGGTTGGGACTACGAGCAGTACTTC. Amino acids: CASSQEGWDYEQYF.

This clone was found a few times. The chain combines TRBV6-5 with TRBJ1-1; tentative D call: TRBD1 (6 bases). Per the germline V gene, CDR1 is MNHEY and CDR2 is SVGAGI. Trimming took off 2 bases at V and 4 bases at J, with 17 bases between the two ends. This CDR3 is built from 16 residues. CDR3: CASSYHGQGRTTEAFF. Here the CDR3 DNA reads TGTGCCAGCAGTTACCATGGGCAGGGGCGGACCACTGAAGCTTTCTTT.

J is TRBJ1-1 and V is TRBV6-7; tentative D call: TRBD1 (6 bases). TRBV6-7 carries the ORF label, with uncertain function. There are 13 residues in the CDR3. With 7 bases removed from V and 3 bases from J, the gap between germline ends came to 12 bases. In DNA, the CDR3 is TGTGCCAGCAAAGGGGGGCCCGACACTGAAGCTTTCTTT. It codes for CASKGGPDTEAFF.

The rearrangement links TRBV7-6 to TRBJ1-6; D might be TRBD1 (5 bases). V was trimmed by 5 bases and J by 6 bases, leaving 11 bases between them. Germline V gene data show CDR1 as SGHVS and CDR2 as FNYEAQ. This CDR3 region has 14 residues. The CDR3 DNA follows: TGTGCCAGCAGCCAGGGACTGTCTAATTCACCCCTCCACTTT. The encoded protein is CASSQGLSNSPLHF.

The chain joins TRBV5-5 to TRBJ2-1; D is ambiguous. Trimming left V 2 bases short and J 3 bases short, with 3 bases between. Germline CDR1 and CDR2: SGHKS and YYEKEE (reference sequence). This CDR3 has 12 residues. DNA of the CDR3: TGTGCCAGCAGCTTTATCTACAATGAGCAGTTCTTC. This encodes CASSFIYNEQFF.

This chain joins TRBV7-9 and TRBJ2-7; no clear D gene. Trimming cost V 5 bases and J 2 bases, with 13 bases left between them. The CDR3 runs to 14 residues. Germline V gene lookup returns CDR1 SEHNR and CDR2 FQNEAQ (reference sequence). In DNA form, the CDR3 reads TGTGCCAGCAGCAAGTTTGACTTGACCTACGAGCAGTACTTC. Its translation is CASSKFDLTYEQYF.

V and J are TRBV18 and TRBJ2-7; tentative D call: TRBD1 (6 bases). The CDR3 sequence is 12 residues long. Germline V lookup: CDR1 KGHSH, CDR2 LQKENI. Trimming cost V 3 bases and J 6 bases, with 9 bases left between them. CDR3 in DNA: TGTGCCAGCTCACCCAGGGGTGGCGAGCAGTACTTC. Amino acids: CASSPRGGEQYF.

Only a few counts were recorded for this clone. The chain carries TRBV19 and TRBJ1-5; possibly TRBD1 for D (6 bases). Germline values: CDR1 LNHDA, CDR2 SQIVND (reference sequence). The CDR3 extends over 13 amino acids. V was shortened by 8 bases and J by 4 bases, with 12 bases between the two germline ends. CDR3 nucleotide sequence: TGTGCCAGTGCGGACAGCGTAAATCAGCCCCAGCATTTT. It yields the protein CASADSVNQPQHF.

This clone appeared a single time. The chain uses TRBV28 and TRBJ2-7, with 10 bases identical to TRBD1. Germline V lookup: CDR1 MDHEN, CDR2 SYDVKM. The CDR3 contains 14 residues. V shed 9 bases, J shed 2 bases, and the junction held 7 bases outside the gene matches. For the CDR3, the DNA is TGTGCCAGTTTAGACAGGGGGCAAGCCTACGAGCAGTACTTC. Its protein product is CASLDRGQAYEQYF. Variable domain in full (rest from reference TRBV28 and TRBJ2-7): DVKVTQSSRYLVKRTGEKVFLECVQDMDHENMFWYRQDPGLGLRLIYFSYDVKMKEKGDIPEGYSVSREKKERFSLILESASTNQTSMYLCASLDRGQAYEQYFGPGTRLTVT.

The chain employs TRBV11-3 and TRBJ1-6, with a possible D match to TRBD1 (5 bases). The germline CDR1 and CDR2 sequences are SGHNT and YENEEA. The CDR3 length is 16 residues. Trimming shortened V by 0 bases and J by 4 bases, and 10 bases separated the two germline ends. The CDR3: CASSLDFKGYNSPLHF. Here the CDR3 DNA reads TGTGCCAGCAGCTTAGATTTTAAGGGGTATAATTCACCCCTCCACTTT.

The count of this clone is one. V usage is TRBV29-1 and J usage is TRBJ1-1; 11 bases fit TRBD1. The V and J ends lost 4 bases and 1 base, in that order; junction bases with no gene match: 2. The CDR3 length is 14 residues. Germline loops: CDR1 SQVTM, CDR2 ANQGSEA. The CDR3 bases are TGCAGCGTTGGGACAGGGGGCGCGAACACTGAAGCTTTCTTT. The encoded protein is CSVGTGGANTEAFF.

The V call is TRBV18, the J call TRBJ1-1, with D tentatively TRBD1 (6 bases). This CDR3 has 18 amino acids. CDR1 and CDR2 from the germline V gene are KGHSH and LQKENI. The ends were cut back, 3 bases at V and 0 bases at J, with 20 bases in the middle. CDR3 sequence: CASSPLQIQGTLNTEAFF. In nucleotides, the CDR3 is TGTGCCAGCTCACCGCTACAGATACAGGGTACTCTGAACACTGAAGCTTTCTTT.